This T cell receptor beta chain was sequenced for a study of cytotoxic CD8 clonotypes in ibrutinib-treated CLL. General study points: Patients had baseline clonality above age-matched healthy donors, and this clonality moved with circulating CD8+ T-cell counts. Private clonotypes, not public ones, expanded at ibrutinib response. Clonality went up at the time of ibrutinib response, stayed stable in sustained remission, and later dropped back toward its baseline level at progression.

There are 11 residues in the CDR3. V was cut by 3 bases and J by 7 bases, with 6 bases left in between. Germline loops: CDR1 ENHRY, CDR2 SYGVKD. Remarks on this clone: The antigen remains undetermined.

The method was immunoSEQ multiplex PCR; TCRdb's version includes in-frame clones alone and lacks a portion of them. In the table there are more than 150,000 clones, approximately 72% of which are singletons. The receptor was derived from a human donor with chronic lymphocytic leukemia. V is TRBV10-3 and J is TRBJ1-2; D gene uncertain. Sample: PBMCs, taken after 24 months of ibrutinib treatment. In nucleotides, the CDR3 is TGTGCCATCAGTGATGGTGGTGGCTACACCTTC. It translates to CAISDGGGYTF.